The 7 T cell receptor beta chains below come from one sample, sequenced in a study of blood T cell repertoires in COVID-19. Clones were sequenced by immunoSEQ multiplex PCR, and TCRdb holds only the in-frame ones, with some missing. The sample has under 65,000 clones; approximately 90% are singletons. The material sequenced was peripheral blood. All receptors come from a woman aged 60-70 years with COVID-19, enrolled during active disease.

V gene TRBV7-8 combines with J gene TRBJ2-1; TRBD2 matches 11 bases. CDR1 and CDR2 from the germline V gene are SGHVS and FQNEAQ. Trimming cost V 4 bases and J 4 bases; bases outside gene matches: 12. The CDR3 is 18 amino acids. The CDR3 DNA reads as TGTGCCAGCAGCTCCCCTGGGACGGGACTAGCGGTTTACAATGAGCAGTTCTTC. Translating it yields CASSSPGTGLAVYNEQFF. Full variable domain (missing parts from reference TRBV7-8 and TRBJ2-1): GAGVSQSPRYKVAKRGQDVALRCDPISGHVSLFWYQQALGQGPEFLTYFQNEAQLDKSGLPSDRFFAERPEGSVSTLKIQRTQQEDSAVYLCASSSPGTGLAVYNEQFFGPGTRLTVL.

The chain couples TRBV6-5 to TRBJ1-1, with D perhaps TRBD1 (5 bases). Germline CDR1 reads MNHEY; CDR2 reads SVGAGI. This CDR3 has 13 amino acids. V gave up 2 bases and J gave up 5 bases, with 9 bases separating them. CDR3: CASSYPGGTEAFF. The DNA for the CDR3 is TGTGCCAGCAGTTACCCTGGGGGGACTGAAGCTTTCTTT.

The rearrangement joins TRBV20-1 to TRBJ1-2, with 9 bases matching TRBD1. In germline, CDR1 is DFQATT, CDR2 SNEGSKA (reference sequence). This CDR3 is built from 16 residues. J was trimmed by 2 bases and V by 6 bases; bases with no gene match: 13. The CDR3: CSASATGGAANYGYTF. The CDR3 region has the DNA TGCAGTGCGAGTGCTACAGGGGGCGCCGCAAACTATGGCTACACCTTC.

V is TRBV4-1 and J is TRBJ1-1; D may be TRBD1 (5 bases). Trimming stripped 3 bases from V and 4 bases from J, with 9 bases between. The CDR3 runs to 13 residues. Germline V lookup: CDR1 MGHRA, CDR2 YSYEKL. The CDR3 loop reads CASSQGQRTEAFF. As DNA, the CDR3 is TGCGCCAGCAGCCAGGGGCAGCGCACTGAAGCTTTCTTT.

This chain connects TRBV4-2 to TRBJ1-5; perhaps TRBD1 as D (5 bases). This CDR3 comprises 16 residues. Germline V CDR1 and CDR2: LGHNA, YNFKEQ. The ends were cut back, 1 base at V and 2 bases at J, with 12 bases in the middle. The CDR3 DNA sequence: TGTGCCAGCAGCCAAGGATCGGGGGAAGGCAATCAGCCCCAGCATTTT. This sequence encodes CASSQGSGEGNQPQHF.

In its sample, this clone was seen once. The chain employs TRBV12-5 and TRBJ2-3, with D uncertain. The CDR3 length is 17 residues. Trimming left V 0 bases short and J 0 bases short, with 13 bases between. Germline V gene lookup returns CDR1 LGHNT and CDR2 FRNRAP. The CDR3 coding sequence is TGTGCTAGTGGTTTGGTACTCGCGTATACTAGCACAGATACGCAGTATTTT. Encoded protein: CASGLVLAYTSTDTQYF.

The V call is TRBV6-5, the J call TRBJ2-7; weak D call: TRBD2 (5 bases). Trimming took 6 bases from V and 0 from J, leaving 15 bases between them. The CDR3 has 15 residues. Germline CDR1 and CDR2: MNHEY and SVGAGI. The CDR3 bases are TGTGCCAGCAGCCCCGGACTCCTGGTCTCCTACGAGCAGTACTTC. Encoded protein: CASSPGLLVSYEQYF.